A selection of T cell receptor beta chains follows, all from one sample in a study of CD8 T cells in ankylosing spondylitis. TCRdb re-called the 5' RACE reads with MiXCR, one entry per CDR3 protein. The table has around 150,000 distinct CDR3 sequences, approximately 7.4% seen once. Input material: blood, either unsorted or a sorted T cell fraction (not recorded which). The source of these receptors is a female donor with ankylosing spondylitis or in good health (not recorded which). CDR3s include the opening cysteine and the closing phenylalanine or tryptophan. Each record gives: V gene, CDR3 protein.

>TRBV4-1
CASSQDTGGTLKGWNTEAFF
>TRBV27
CASSKNRDRNYEQYF
>TRBV12-3/TRBV12-4
CASSPYNSGNTEAFF
>TRBV4-3
CASSQDSGGGYEQYF
>TRBV4-1
CASSQEGWGTGRGYTF
>TRBV3-1
CASSPRPGNTEAFF
>TRBV11-2
CASSLAGPNEQFF
>TRBV4-1
CASSPGLEYEQYF
>TRBV7-2
CASRGQGAVGELFF
>TRBV9
CASSVGIAGVYVDTQYF
>TRBV15
CATSAGQGDIYEQYF
>TRBV7-2
CASSVAIVGANVLTF
>TRBV12-3/TRBV12-4
CASSFRDRSYSGNTIYF
>TRBV5-1
CASSPVTQETQYF
>TRBV9
CASTTTGRPNYGYTF
>TRBV3-1
CASCLSRGQPGGQETQYF
>TRBV6-5
CASSYRSSGFNEQFF